Listed below are T cell receptor beta chains from one sample, sequenced in a study of blood T cell repertoires in COVID-19. Assay: immunoSEQ multiplex PCR; the TCRdb copy retains only in-frame clones and omits some. Among 250,000 to 300,000 clones listed, just under 90% were seen once. Sequences were obtained from PBMCs or T cells enriched from blood (not recorded which). The receptors were sampled from a woman aged 60-75 years who had recovered from COVID-19. Each CDR3 is given with its conserved first and last residue. D genes are given only for firm matches.

>TRBJ1-1|TRBV7-6|NA
CASSPQGQKAFF
>TRBJ1-1|TRBV20-1|NA
CSASRVNTEAFF
>TRBJ1-3|TRBV25-1|NA
CASSDPPGVSGNTIYF
>TRBJ2-1|TRBV6-4|NA
CASSVFWAGYNEQFF
>TRBJ2-2|TRBV2|TRBD1
CASSVQGATGELFF
>TRBJ1-6|TRBV28|NA
CASSRSPRANSPLHF
>TRBJ2-5|TRBV7-9|TRBD2
CASSLGLAVETQYF
>TRBJ1-2|TRBV12-3/TRBV12-4|NA
CASSLADGYTF
>TRBJ2-7|TRBV13|TRBD2
CASSPPGLAGGSSDEQYF
>TRBJ1-1|TRBV19|NA
CATDRTPNTEAFF
>TRBJ1-1|TRBV27|NA
CASRRRTEAFF
>TRBJ2-1|TRBV7-3|TRBD2
CASSLGSPGTSGENEQFF
>TRBJ1-3|TRBV7-2|NA
CASSPETAAGNTIYF
>TRBJ2-3|TRBV24-1|NA
CATSDTTREQYF
>TRBJ2-3|TRBV27|TRBD2
CASSWTSGGVPFSTDTQYF
>TRBJ2-7|TRBV20-1|NA
CSASFPDNYEQYF
>TRBJ1-1|TRBV21-1|NA
CASSRGSMNTEAFF
>TRBJ1-5|TRBV5-1|TRBD1
CASSMTGDSNQPQHF
>TRBJ2-1|TRBV5-4|TRBD2
CASSSPTSGVDEQFF
>TRBJ2-7|TRBV2|NA
CASSGAGAAEQYF
>TRBJ2-1|TRBV15|NA
CATSRYLQIGYNEQFF
>TRBJ1-5|TRBV19|TRBD1
CASSPPPGRGLGQPQHF
>TRBJ2-1|TRBV9|NA
CASSVGPPGEQFF
>TRBJ1-5|TRBV23-1|NA
CASSQSLGEDQPQHF
>TRBJ2-7|TRBV19|TRBD1
CASSGDRREQYF
>TRBJ2-2|TRBV5-5|TRBD2
CASSLGLAGIANTGELFF
>TRBJ1-2|TRBV7-9|NA
CASSILGGNYGYTF
>TRBJ2-5|TRBV25-1|TRBD1
CASSEWDREETQYF
>TRBJ1-2|TRBV7-8|TRBD1
CASSLKRDRAEGYTF
>TRBJ2-7|TRBV29-1|TRBD2
CSVALGTSGTYEQYF
>TRBJ1-5|TRBV4-1|NA
CASSQESYQPQHF
>TRBJ2-3|TRBV7-3|TRBD2
CASRPGLAGVDTQYF
>TRBJ2-1|TRBV3-1/TRBV3-2|NA
CASSQDGRLAYNNEQFF
>TRBJ2-1|TRBV18|TRBD2
CASSPPYSGGAGGNEQFF